This is a list of T cell receptor beta chains from one sample in a study of cytomegalovirus exposure and HLA in healthy donors. Produced via immunoSEQ multiplex PCR; TCRdb's table is partial and in-frame only. The table lists roughly 300,000 clones, about 90% of them singletons. The sample consisted of PBMCs. Receptor source: a young woman in good health and CMV-seropositive. CDR3s include the opening cysteine and the closing phenylalanine or tryptophan. Fields, in order: CDR3 protein, J gene, V gene, clone size. Some rows mark clone size as missing; the rest say once, few, many or name a class of expanded clone.

CASSLGQGYRDTQYF TRBJ2-3 TRBV27 .
CASSFYRGSGNTIYF TRBJ1-3 TRBV28 .
CASSLWIPHRSYEQYF TRBJ2-7 TRBV28 .
CASSIGQTSYEQYF TRBJ2-7 TRBV19 .
CAIATGGNTEAFF TRBJ1-1 TRBV10-3 .
CASNIDRTGELFF TRBJ2-2 TRBV2 .
CASSLRAGGPFYNEQFF TRBJ2-1 TRBV5-1 once
CASSTQTPQQYF TRBJ2-7 TRBV7-9 .
CAWSPPPEQYF TRBJ2-7 TRBV30 .
CASSIGLGNEQFF TRBJ2-1 TRBV19 .
CSVESLGSNTEAFF TRBJ1-1 TRBV29-1 once
CASSPDRNYGYTF TRBJ1-2 TRBV18 .
CAISERGFNEQFF TRBJ2-1 TRBV10-3 .
CASSAPGQIYEQYF TRBJ2-7 TRBV7-9 .
CASSQDGTGDDGYTF TRBJ1-2 TRBV4-3 .
CASSLRGNGNQPQHF TRBJ1-5 TRBV13 .
CASRFPGVGSYEQYF TRBJ2-7 TRBV28 .
CAWSSGGPYEQYF TRBJ2-7 TRBV30 .
CSARSQYEQYF TRBJ2-7 TRBV20-1 once
CASSFGTGEKLFF TRBJ1-4 TRBV7-2 .
CASSHSDSTGELFF TRBJ2-2 TRBV5-1 .
CASSLRGQGYKNIQYF TRBJ2-4 TRBV28 .
CASSELESYEQYF TRBJ2-7 TRBV6-1 .
CASSLSVSGNTIYF TRBJ1-3 TRBV28 .
CASSLRALPLSGGYEQYF TRBJ2-7 TRBV27 .
CAWTRDRGQYGNTIYF TRBJ1-3 TRBV30 .
CASTLGGIQETQYF TRBJ2-5 TRBV6-1 .
CASSDAGWGDTQYF TRBJ2-3 TRBV6-4 .
CASSLVGVNYEQYF TRBJ2-7 TRBV7-9 .
CASSQVGRYEQYF TRBJ2-7 TRBV4-2 .
CASSQESVDETQYF TRBJ2-5 TRBV4-2 few
CAWREALTGELFF TRBJ2-2 TRBV30 .
CASSPRTSGYEQYF TRBJ2-7 TRBV9 .
CASTATPEPSTEAFF TRBJ1-1 TRBV9 .
CASSPQGGPVHEQFF TRBJ2-1 TRBV7-3 .
CASSWGGGEQFF TRBJ2-1 TRBV6-5 .
CASSLVLGSSSYEQYF TRBJ2-7 TRBV5-4 .
CASSLGQKNTEAFF TRBJ1-1 TRBV28 few
CATSREAVNSNQPQHF TRBJ1-5 TRBV15 .
CSGGGHNNEQFF TRBJ2-1 TRBV29-1 .
CASSPTETSGSYFYEQYF TRBJ2-7 TRBV18 .
CASRTSETYNEQFF TRBJ2-1 TRBV27 .
CASGGTGVPQETQYF TRBJ2-5 TRBV2 .
CASSEVRQYSNQPQHF TRBJ1-5 TRBV6-1 .
CASSEFGGNTDTQYF TRBJ2-3 TRBV25-1 .
CASSLGRGEQYF TRBJ2-7 TRBV11-3 .